The 4 T cell receptor beta chains below come from one sample, sequenced in a study of regulatory T cells in long-lasting Graves disease. Construction of TCR beta libraries relied on iRepertoire HTBI primers and on Arm-PCR targeting CDR3 regions. TCRdb independently ran MiXCR on the multiplex PCR reads; one entry per CDR3 protein. The data contain 390,000 or so distinct CDR3 sequences, around 23% of them singletons. Documented time point: persistent/refractory GD, antithyroid drugs over 5 years with positive TRAb. Extracted RNA from PBMCs served as the source of the TCR library. Here the sequenced sample was peripheral blood mononuclear cells (PBMCs), taken when the disease was refractory, from a patient treated with antithyroid drugs. The source is a woman aged 40 to 50 with Graves disease.

The V call is TRBV28, the J call TRBJ2-1; D assignment may be TRBD1 or TRBD2 (5 bases each). This CDR3 region has 14 residues. With 5 bases removed from V and 8 bases from J, the gap between germline ends came to 16 bases. Germline assignment: CDR1 MDHEN and CDR2 SYDVKM. The CDR3 sequence is CASSQPRGRDEQFF. The CDR3 DNA reads as TGTGCCAGCAGTCAACCTCGGGGCAGGGATGAGCAGTTCTTC. Filled out from reference TRBV28 and TRBJ2-1, the complete variable domain reads DVKVTQSSRYLVKRTGEKVFLECVQDMDHENMFWYRQDPGLGLRLIYFSYDVKMKEKGDIPEGYSVSREKKERFSLILESASTNQTSMYLCASSQPRGRDEQFFGPGTRLTVL.

This clonotype was detected ten times or more. V is TRBV6-1 and J is TRBJ1-1; D is ambiguous. CDR1 and CDR2 from the germline V gene are MNHNS and SASEGT. Trimming removed 5 bases at V and 3 bases at J, with 16 bases between. This CDR3 has 15 residues. The CDR3 sequence is CASSRSRVVDTEAFF. The CDR3 DNA reads TGTGCCAGCAGTAGAAGTCGTGTTGTTGACACTGAAGCTTTCTTT.

This clonotype has a count of ten or more. The chain joins TRBV27 to TRBJ1-2; tentative D call: TRBD1 (6 bases). The CDR3 runs to 14 residues. CDR1 MNHEY and CDR2 SMNVEV come from the germline V gene (reference sequence). V shed 4 bases and J shed 2 bases, with 11 bases lying between them. CDR3 in amino acids: CASSYRGLNYGYTF. The CDR3 DNA reads as TGTGCCAGCAGTTATCGGGGGCTAAACTATGGCTACACCTTC.

A note on this clonotype: This may be a read error, as it is one base from a much larger clone. Without the conserved terminal phenylalanine or tryptophan, this CDR3 likely stems from a read error. V usage is TRBV29-1 and J usage is TRBJ2-5, with D hard to call. This CDR3 is 10 amino acids long. The germline gives CDR1 SQVTM, CDR2 ANQGSEA. The germline V and J ends were trimmed by 7 bases and 2 bases, with 5 bases remaining between them. The CDR3, as DNA: TGCAGCGCGGGTCAAGAGACCCAGTACTCC. It encodes CSAGQETQYS.